This T cell receptor (beta chain) was identified during a study of PD-L1 blockade in urothelial cancer. This table comes from immunoSEQ multiplex PCR, and its TCRdb copy is limited to in-frame clones, with some not included. The sample lists around 45,000 clones, more than 70% occurring once. Sample: PBMCs, taken around atezolizumab (anti-PD-L1) treatment. This sequence was found in a woman aged 55-69 years with urothelial cancer.

CDR3 protein: CASSYSPILNTGELFF. CDR3 bases: TGTGCCAGCAGTTACTCCCCAATACTTAACACCGGGGAGCTGTTTTTT. The chain is built from TRBV6-6 and TRBJ2-2; no definite D call. V lost 0 bases to trimming and J lost 2 bases, with 10 bases between them. There are 16 residues in the CDR3. Germline CDR1 and CDR2: MNHNY and SVGAGI (reference sequence).